Sequencing of this T cell receptor (beta chain) was carried out in a study of cytomegalovirus exposure and HLA in healthy donors. Regarding the study as a whole: Analyzed later, most CMV-associated TCR beta chains appeared HLA-restricted. Most TCR sequences were rare, but some public TCRs occurred in many donors.

Germline V lookup: CDR1 SEHNR, CDR2 FQNEAQ (reference sequence). The CDR3 extends over 15 amino acids. V lost 1 base to trimming and J lost 2 bases, with 6 bases between them. This clone has just a few counts. No antigen is known for it. PCR was performed using 60 Vbeta and 13 Jbeta primers. Original methodology: A later analysis tallied about 80 million unique TCR beta chains, approximately 10 million of them shared. Produced via immunoSEQ multiplex PCR; TCRdb's table is partial and in-frame only. V and J calls and clone size are given by that table; D and trimming were obtained from the DNA. The sample consists of roughly 97,000 clones, around 82% of them appearing once.

J is TRBJ2-6 and V is TRBV7-9; D is unresolved. This TCR was sampled from a woman aged 40 to 50 in good health and CMV-seronegative. Sequenced input: PBMCs. This chain's CDR3 is CASSLGDAGANVLTF. The DNA for the CDR3 is TGTGCCAGCAGCTTAGGAGATGCTGGGGCCAACGTCCTGACTTTC.